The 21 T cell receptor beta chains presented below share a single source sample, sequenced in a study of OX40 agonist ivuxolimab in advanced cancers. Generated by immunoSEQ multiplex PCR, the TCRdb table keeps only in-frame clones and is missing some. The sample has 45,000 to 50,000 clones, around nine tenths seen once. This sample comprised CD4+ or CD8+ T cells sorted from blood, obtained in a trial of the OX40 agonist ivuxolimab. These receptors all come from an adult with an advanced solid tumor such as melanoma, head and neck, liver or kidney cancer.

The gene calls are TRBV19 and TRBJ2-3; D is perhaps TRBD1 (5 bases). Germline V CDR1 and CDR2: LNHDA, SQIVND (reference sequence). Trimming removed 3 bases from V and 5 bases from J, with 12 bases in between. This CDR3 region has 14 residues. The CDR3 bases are TGTGCCAGTAGTATTGTGGCAGGGCAAGATACGCAGTATTTT. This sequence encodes CASSIVAGQDTQYF.

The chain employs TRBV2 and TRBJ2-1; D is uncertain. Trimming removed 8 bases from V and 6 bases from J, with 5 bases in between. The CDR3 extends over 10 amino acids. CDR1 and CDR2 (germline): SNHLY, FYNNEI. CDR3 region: CASSRNEQFF. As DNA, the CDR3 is TGTGCCAGCTCCCGCAATGAGCAGTTCTTC.

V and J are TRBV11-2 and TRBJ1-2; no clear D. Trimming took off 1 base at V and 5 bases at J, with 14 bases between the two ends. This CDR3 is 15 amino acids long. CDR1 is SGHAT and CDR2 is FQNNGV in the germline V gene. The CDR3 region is CASSLGASRVYGYTF. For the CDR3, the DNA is TGTGCCAGCAGCTTAGGGGCCAGTCGGGTATATGGCTACACCTTC. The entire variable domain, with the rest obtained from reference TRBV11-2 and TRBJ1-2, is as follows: EAGVAQSPRYKIIEKRQSVAFWCNPISGHATLYWYQQILGQGPKLLIQFQNNGVVDDSQLPKDRFSAERLKGVDSTLKIQPAKLEDSAVYLCASSLGASRVYGYTFGSGTRLTVV.

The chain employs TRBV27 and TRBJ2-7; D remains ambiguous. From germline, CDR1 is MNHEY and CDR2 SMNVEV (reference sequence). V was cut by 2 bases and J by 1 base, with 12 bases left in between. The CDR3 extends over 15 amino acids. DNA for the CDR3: TGTGCCAGCAGTTTAAGGTTTTCAAATTCCTACGAGCAGTACTTC. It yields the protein CASSLRFSNSYEQYF.

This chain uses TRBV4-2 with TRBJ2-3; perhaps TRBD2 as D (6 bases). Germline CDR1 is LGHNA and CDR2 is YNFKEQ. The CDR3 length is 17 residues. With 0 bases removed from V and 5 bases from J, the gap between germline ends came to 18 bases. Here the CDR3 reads CASSQESLAPTGDTQYF. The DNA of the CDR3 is TGTGCCAGCAGCCAAGAATCGCTAGCGCCTACGGGAGATACGCAGTATTTT.

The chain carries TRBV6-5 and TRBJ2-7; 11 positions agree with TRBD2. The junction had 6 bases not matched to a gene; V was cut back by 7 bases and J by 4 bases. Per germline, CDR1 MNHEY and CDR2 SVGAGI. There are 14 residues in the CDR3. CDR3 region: CASNPLAGVYEQYF. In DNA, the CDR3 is TGTGCCAGCAATCCACTAGCGGGGGTGTACGAGCAGTACTTC.

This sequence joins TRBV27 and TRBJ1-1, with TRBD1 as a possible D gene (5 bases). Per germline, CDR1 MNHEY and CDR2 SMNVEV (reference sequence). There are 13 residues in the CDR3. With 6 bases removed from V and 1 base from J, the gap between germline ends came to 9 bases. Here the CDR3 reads CASSLGGNTEAFF. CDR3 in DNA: TGTGCCAGCAGCCTGGGGGGGAACACTGAAGCTTTCTTT.

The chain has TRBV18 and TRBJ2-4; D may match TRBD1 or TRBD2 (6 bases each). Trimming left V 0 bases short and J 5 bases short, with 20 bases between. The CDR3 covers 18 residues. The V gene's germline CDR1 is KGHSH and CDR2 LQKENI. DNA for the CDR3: TGTGCCAGCTCACCACCGGGGTCGGCAGGGGAGGACCAAAACATTCAGTACTTC. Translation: CASSPPGSAGEDQNIQYF.

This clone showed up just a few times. The CDR3 sequence is CASSYENNYGYTF. CDR3 in DNA: TGTGCCAGCAGTTACGAGAATAACTATGGCTACACCTTC. The V gene is TRBV6-5, the J gene TRBJ1-2; D is unresolved. V lost 2 bases, J lost 1 base, and 5 bases lay in between. This CDR3 contains 13 residues. Germline CDR1 MNHEY, CDR2 SVGAGI.

CDR3 coding DNA: TGTGCCAGCAGTTTACGCGAGCAGTACTTC. This translates into CASSLREQYF. The chain couples TRBV27 to TRBJ2-7; D uncertain. The CDR3 extends over 10 amino acids. Germline CDR1 MNHEY, CDR2 SMNVEV (reference sequence). V was cut by 2 bases and J by 6 bases, with 2 bases left in between.

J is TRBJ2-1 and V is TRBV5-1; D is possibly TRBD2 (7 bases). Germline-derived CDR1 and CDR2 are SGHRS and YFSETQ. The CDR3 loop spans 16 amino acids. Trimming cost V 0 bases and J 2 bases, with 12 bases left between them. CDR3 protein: CASSLEGGGTYNEQFF. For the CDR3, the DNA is TGCGCCAGCAGCTTGGAGGGAGGGGGTACCTACAATGAGCAGTTCTTC.

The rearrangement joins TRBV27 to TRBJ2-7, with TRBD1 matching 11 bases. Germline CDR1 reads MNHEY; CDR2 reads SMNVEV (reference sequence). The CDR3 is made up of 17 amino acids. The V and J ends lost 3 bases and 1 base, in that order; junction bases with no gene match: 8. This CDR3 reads CASSFLHGQGASYEQYF. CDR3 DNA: TGTGCCAGCAGTTTCCTCCATGGACAGGGGGCTTCCTACGAGCAGTACTTC.

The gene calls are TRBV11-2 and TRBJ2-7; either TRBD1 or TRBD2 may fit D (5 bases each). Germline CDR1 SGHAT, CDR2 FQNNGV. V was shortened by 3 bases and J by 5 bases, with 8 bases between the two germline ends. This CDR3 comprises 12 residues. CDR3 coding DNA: TGTGCCAGCAGCTTGGGGGTGAACGAGCAGTACTTC. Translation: CASSLGVNEQYF. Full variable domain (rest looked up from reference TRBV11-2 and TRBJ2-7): EAGVAQSPRYKIIEKRQSVAFWCNPISGHATLYWYQQILGQGPKLLIQFQNNGVVDDSQLPKDRFSAERLKGVDSTLKIQPAKLEDSAVYLCASSLGVNEQYFGPGTRLTVT.

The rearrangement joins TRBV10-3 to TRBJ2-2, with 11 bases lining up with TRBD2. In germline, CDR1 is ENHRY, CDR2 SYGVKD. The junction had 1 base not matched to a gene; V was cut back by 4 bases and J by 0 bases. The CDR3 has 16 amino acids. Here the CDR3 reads CAISGLAGTNTGELFF. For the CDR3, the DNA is TGTGCCATCAGTGGACTAGCGGGGACGAACACCGGGGAGCTGTTTTTT.

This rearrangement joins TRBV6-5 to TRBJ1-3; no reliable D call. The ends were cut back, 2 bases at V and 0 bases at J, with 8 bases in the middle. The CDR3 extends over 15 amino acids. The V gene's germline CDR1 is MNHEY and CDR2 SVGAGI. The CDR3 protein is CASSYHGNSGNTIYF. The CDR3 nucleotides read TGTGCCAGCAGTTACCACGGGAACTCTGGAAACACCATATATTTT.

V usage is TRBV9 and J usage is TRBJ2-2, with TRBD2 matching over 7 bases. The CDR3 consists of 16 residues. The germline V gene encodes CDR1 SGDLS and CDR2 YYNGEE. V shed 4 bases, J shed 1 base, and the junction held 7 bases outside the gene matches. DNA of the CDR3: TGTGCCAGCAGCCAACTGACTAGCTTGAACACCGGGGAGCTGTTTTTT. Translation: CASSQLTSLNTGELFF.

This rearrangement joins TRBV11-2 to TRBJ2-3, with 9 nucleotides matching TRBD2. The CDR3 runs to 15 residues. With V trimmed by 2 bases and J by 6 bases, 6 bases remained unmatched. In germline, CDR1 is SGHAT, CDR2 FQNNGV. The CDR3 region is CASSLTSGPSDTQYF. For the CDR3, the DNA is TGTGCCAGCAGCTTAACTAGCGGGCCAAGTGATACGCAGTATTTT.

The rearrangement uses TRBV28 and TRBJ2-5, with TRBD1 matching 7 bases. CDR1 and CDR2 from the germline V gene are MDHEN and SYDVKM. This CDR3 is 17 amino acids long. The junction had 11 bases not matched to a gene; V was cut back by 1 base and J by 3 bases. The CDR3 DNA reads TGTGCCAGCAGTTTATCGGGCTTCGGGACAGCTAAAGAGACCCAGTACTTC. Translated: CASSLSGFGTAKETQYF.

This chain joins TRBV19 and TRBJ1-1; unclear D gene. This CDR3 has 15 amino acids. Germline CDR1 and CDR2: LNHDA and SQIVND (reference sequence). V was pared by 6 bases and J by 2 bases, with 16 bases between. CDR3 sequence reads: CASRLTPDGNTEAFF. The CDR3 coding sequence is TGTGCCAGTAGATTAACGCCTGACGGAAACACTGAAGCTTTCTTT.

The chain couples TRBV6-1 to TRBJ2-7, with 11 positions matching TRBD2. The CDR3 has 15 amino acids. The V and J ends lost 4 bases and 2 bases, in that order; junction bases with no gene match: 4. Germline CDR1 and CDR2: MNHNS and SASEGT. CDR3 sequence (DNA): TGTGCCAGCAGTGTGGGACTAGCGGTCACCTACGAGCAGTACTTC. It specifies CASSVGLAVTYEQYF.

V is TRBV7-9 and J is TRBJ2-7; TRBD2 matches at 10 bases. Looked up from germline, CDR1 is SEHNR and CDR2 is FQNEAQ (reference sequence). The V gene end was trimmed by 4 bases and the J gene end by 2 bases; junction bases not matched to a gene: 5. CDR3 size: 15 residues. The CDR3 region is CASSSRTSGTYEQYF. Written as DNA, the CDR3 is TGTGCCAGCAGCTCTCGGACTAGCGGCACCTACGAGCAGTACTTC.